The T cell receptor (beta chain) described here comes from a study of early T cells in non-severe SARS-CoV-2 infection. Turning to the study itself: Chains stayed unpaired after sequencing of bulk RNA from unsorted whole blood.

There are a few counts of this clonotype. In TCRdb, the 5' RACE reads were re-called with MiXCR into one record per CDR3 protein. The repertoire holds tens of thousands of distinct CDR3 sequences, 15% seen once, with less than 6% in the top ten. Sequencing was done on a sample of whole blood. The sequence was obtained from an adult who was a healthcare worker with PCR-confirmed SARS-CoV-2 infection or an uninfected control (not recorded which).

The CDR3 is CAWRGQMNTEAFF. In DNA, the CDR3 is TGTGCCTGGAGGGGACAGATGAACACTGAAGCTTTCTTT. V and J are TRBV30 and TRBJ1-1; TRBD1 aligns across 7 bases. V was clipped by 3 bases and J by 0 bases; unmatched bases: 1. The CDR3 sequence is 13 residues long. Germline assignment: CDR1 GTSNPN and CDR2 SVGIG (reference sequence).